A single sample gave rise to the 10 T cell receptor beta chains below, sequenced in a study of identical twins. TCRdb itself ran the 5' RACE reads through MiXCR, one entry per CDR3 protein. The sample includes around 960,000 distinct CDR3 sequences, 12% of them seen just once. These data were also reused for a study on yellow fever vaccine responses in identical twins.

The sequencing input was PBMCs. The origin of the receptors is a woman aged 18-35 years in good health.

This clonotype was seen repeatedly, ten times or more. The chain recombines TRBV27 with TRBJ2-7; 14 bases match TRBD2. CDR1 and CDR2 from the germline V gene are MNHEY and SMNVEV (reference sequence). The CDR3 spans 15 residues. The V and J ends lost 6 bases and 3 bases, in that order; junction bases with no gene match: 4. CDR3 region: CASSLGTSGSYEQYF. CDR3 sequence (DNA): TGTGCCAGCAGCCTCGGGACTAGCGGGAGCTACGAGCAGTACTTC.

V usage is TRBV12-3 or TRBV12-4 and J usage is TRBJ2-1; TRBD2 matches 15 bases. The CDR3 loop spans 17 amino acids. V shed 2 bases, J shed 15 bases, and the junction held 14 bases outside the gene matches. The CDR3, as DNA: TGTGCCAGCAGTTTAACCTCGGGACTAGCGGGAGGCCCCAAGCGGTTCTTC. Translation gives CASSLTSGLAGGPKRFF.

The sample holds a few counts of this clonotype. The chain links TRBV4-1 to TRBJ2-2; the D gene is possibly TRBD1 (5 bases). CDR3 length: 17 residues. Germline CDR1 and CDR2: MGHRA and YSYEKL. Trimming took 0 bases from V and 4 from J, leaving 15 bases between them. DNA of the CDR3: TGCGCCAGCAGCCAAGAGTCCGGACAAGCGCCCACCGGGGAGCTGTTTTTT. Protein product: CASSQESGQAPTGELFF.

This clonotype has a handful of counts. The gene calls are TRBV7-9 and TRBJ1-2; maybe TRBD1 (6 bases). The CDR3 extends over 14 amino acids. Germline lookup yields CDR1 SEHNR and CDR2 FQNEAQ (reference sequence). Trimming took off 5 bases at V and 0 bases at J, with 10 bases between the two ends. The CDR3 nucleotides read TGTGCCAGCAGCCACAGGGATGCTAACTATGGCTACACCTTC. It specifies CASSHRDANYGYTF.

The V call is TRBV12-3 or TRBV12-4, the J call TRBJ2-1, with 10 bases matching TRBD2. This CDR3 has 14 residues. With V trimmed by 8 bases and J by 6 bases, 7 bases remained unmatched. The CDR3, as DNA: TGTGCCAGCGCGAGCGGGAGGGCCTTCAATGAGCAGTTCTTC. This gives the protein CASASGRAFNEQFF.

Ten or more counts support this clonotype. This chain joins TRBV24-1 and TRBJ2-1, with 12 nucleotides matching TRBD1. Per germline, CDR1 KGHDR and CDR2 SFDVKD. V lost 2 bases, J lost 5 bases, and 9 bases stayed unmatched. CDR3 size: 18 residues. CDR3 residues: CATSDSRDRGRPNNEQFF. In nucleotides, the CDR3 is TGTGCCACCAGTGATTCCCGGGACAGGGGGCGACCGAACAATGAGCAGTTCTTC.

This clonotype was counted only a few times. CDR3 DNA sequence: TGTGCCACCAGCAGAGAAGCCGGGACAGCTTACAATGAGCAGTTCTTC. It translates to CATSREAGTAYNEQFF. This sequence joins TRBV15 and TRBJ2-1; 7 bases map to TRBD1. This CDR3 comprises 16 residues. V lost 0 bases and J lost 4; bases outside the gene matches: 6. Germline V gene sequence: CDR1 LNHNV, CDR2 YYDKDF (reference sequence).

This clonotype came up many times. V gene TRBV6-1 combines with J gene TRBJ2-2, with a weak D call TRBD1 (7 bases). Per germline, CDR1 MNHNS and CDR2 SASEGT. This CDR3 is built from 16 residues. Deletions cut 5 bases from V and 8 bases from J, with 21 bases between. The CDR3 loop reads CASSTRSRGDSGELFF. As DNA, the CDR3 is TGTGCCAGCAGTACCAGGAGCAGGGGGGACTCTGGGGAGCTGTTTTTT.

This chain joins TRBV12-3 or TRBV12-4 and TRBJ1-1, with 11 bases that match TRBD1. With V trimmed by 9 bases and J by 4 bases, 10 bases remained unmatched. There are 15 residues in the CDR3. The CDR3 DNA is TGTGCCAGTAGGGGGACAGGGGGATCTAGCACTGAAGCTTTCTTT. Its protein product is CASRGTGGSSTEAFF.

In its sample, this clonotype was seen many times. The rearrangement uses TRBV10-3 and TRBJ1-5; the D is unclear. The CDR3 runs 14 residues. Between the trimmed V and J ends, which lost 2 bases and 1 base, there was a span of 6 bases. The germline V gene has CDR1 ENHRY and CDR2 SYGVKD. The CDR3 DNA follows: TGTGCCATCAGTGAGGGTGGGAGCAATCAGCCCCAGCATTTT. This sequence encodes CAISEGGSNQPQHF.